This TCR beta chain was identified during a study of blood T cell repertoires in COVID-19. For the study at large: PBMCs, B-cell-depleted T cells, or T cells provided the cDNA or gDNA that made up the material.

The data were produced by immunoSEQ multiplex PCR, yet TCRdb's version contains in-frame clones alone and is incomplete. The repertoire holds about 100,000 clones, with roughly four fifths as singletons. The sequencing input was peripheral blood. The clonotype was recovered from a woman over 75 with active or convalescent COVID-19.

CDR3 bases: TGCGCCAGCAGTCGGGGGCAGGGCTACACCGGGGAGCTGTTTTTT. Its translation is CASSRGQGYTGELFF. The chain joins TRBV23-1 to TRBJ2-2; D perhaps matches TRBD1 (6 bases). TRBV23-1 is placed among ORFs of uncertain function. The CDR3 runs 15 residues. The germline V and J ends were trimmed by 4 bases and 3 bases, with 12 bases remaining between them.